A selection of T cell receptor beta chains follows, all from one sample in a study of blood T cell repertoires in COVID-19. Libraries were prepared by immunoSEQ multiplex PCR; TCRdb keeps only in-frame clonotypes and omits some of them. The sample includes tens of thousands of clones, approximately 92% seen only once; the top ten take around 12%. The material sequenced was peripheral blood. These receptors were collected from a human donor in a cohort sampled during active COVID-19. Each CDR3 is given with its conserved first and last residue. A D gene is named only where the DNA matches it firmly. Where a row states a size, it is once, few, many or the class of an expanded clone; other rows omit it.

.	TRBV24-1	TRBJ2-5	TRBD2	TGTGCCACGTCGAGCGAATTGACTAGCACTGAGGAGACCCAGTACTTC	CATSSELTSTEETQYF
.	TRBV27	TRBJ2-5	TRBD1	TGTGCCAGCAGTTTACTACCGACAGGGGTCGAGACCCAGTACTTC	CASSLLPTGVETQYF
.	TRBV19	TRBJ2-7	TRBD1	TGTGCCAGTAGCACCGGGACAGGGGCTCGCGAGCAGTACTTC	CASSTGTGAREQYF
.	TRBV12-3/TRBV12-4	TRBJ2-5	TRBD1	TGTGCCAGCAATAGGGGGCCTGGGGAGACCCAGTACTTC	CASNRGPGETQYF
.	TRBV25-1	TRBJ1-2	TRBD1	TGTGCCAGCAGTACCGGACAGGGAGGCTACACCTTC	CASSTGQGGYTF
once	TRBV6-6	TRBJ1-1	.	TGTGCCAGCAGTTCTGGGACTTTCACTGAAGCTTTCTTT	CASSSGTFTEAFF
.	TRBV5-1	TRBJ1-1	TRBD1	TGCGCCAGCAGCATAGAACAGGGGGGCACTGAAGCTTTCTTT	CASSIEQGGTEAFF
once	TRBV7-6	TRBJ2-7	TRBD2	TGTGCCAGCAGCCCGGGACTAGCGGGAGGTAGCTCCTACGAGCAGTACTTC	CASSPGLAGGSSYEQYF
.	TRBV6-6	TRBJ2-1	.	TGTGCCAGCACCAACCGGGATAAAAACAATGAGCAGTTCTTC	CASTNRDKNNEQFF
.	TRBV5-1	TRBJ1-6	.	TGCGCCAGCAGTTTCACAGGGCCTAACTATAATTCACCCCTCCACTTT	CASSFTGPNYNSPLHF
.	TRBV24-1	TRBJ2-2	.	TGTGCCACCAGTGCACAGGGAGCGAACACCGGGGAGCTGTTTTTT	CATSAQGANTGELFF
few	TRBV6-2/TRBV6-3	TRBJ1-6	.	TGTGCCAGCAGTTACAGGGGACAAAGTTCACCCCTCCACTTT	CASSYRGQSSPLHF